This T cell receptor beta chain was identified during a study of regulatory T cells in long-lasting Graves disease. This clonotype was recorded at least ten times. Germline V gene data show CDR1 as LGHDT and CDR2 as YNNKEL (reference sequence). The CDR3 consists of 13 residues. The V gene lost 0 bases and the J gene lost 6 bases, with 8 bases spanning the gap. The time point: persistent/refractory GD, antithyroid drugs over 5 years with positive TRAb. PBMCs were the source of the RNA used for TCR sequencing. Building of the TCR beta libraries involved iRepertoire HTBI primers and Arm-PCR of CDR3 regions. One entry per CDR3 protein results from TCRdb running MiXCR on the multiplex PCR reads. The top ten hold 40% to 55% of the sample, which has 600,000 to 800,000 distinct CDR3 sequences, approximately 29% seen once.

Sequenced material: peripheral blood mononuclear cells (PBMCs), taken when the disease was refractory, from a patient treated with antithyroid drugs. The chain joins TRBV3-1 to TRBJ2-5, with TRBD2 as a possible D gene (5 bases). The TCR sequence derives from a female donor with Graves disease. The CDR3 nucleotides are TGTGCCAGCAGCCAAGATTTAGCGAAGACCCAGTACTTC. This gives the protein CASSQDLAKTQYF.